These T cell receptor beta chains were read from a single sample in a study of T cell responses to AZD1222 COVID-19 vaccine. Sequencing used immunoSEQ multiplex PCR; TCRdb keeps in-frame clones, though not all of them. Of about 180,000 clones in the sample, 80% to 95% were seen once. The material sequenced was peripheral blood, taken 28 days after the second AZD1222 dose. The receptors shown here come from an adult who received the AZD1222 COVID-19 vaccine. CDR3s leave out the opening cysteine and the closing phenylalanine or tryptophan. The size of a clone is reported for some rows only, either as once, few or many, or as a class for expanded clones.

clone size: once; V gene: TRBV12-3/TRBV12-4; CDR3 protein: ASSFFGGQPQH
clone size: -; V gene: TRBV5-6; CDR3 protein: ASSLPEGLANYGYT
clone size: -; V gene: TRBV19; CDR3 protein: ATSSSGANVLT
clone size: -; V gene: TRBV6-5; CDR3 protein: ASSYGGGRSYEQY
clone size: -; V gene: TRBV6-1; CDR3 protein: ASIHPGLNTEAF
clone size: once; V gene: TRBV20-1; CDR3 protein: SASGRGNSGEQY
clone size: -; V gene: TRBV7-2; CDR3 protein: ASSLRNEQF
clone size: -; V gene: TRBV28; CDR3 protein: ASSVEAQGAPYEQY
clone size: -; V gene: TRBV5-5; CDR3 protein: ASSLTLNEQY
clone size: -; V gene: TRBV4-1; CDR3 protein: ASSQGRGTGGQETQY
clone size: -; V gene: TRBV7-9; CDR3 protein: ASSLGLAGRTGELF
clone size: -; V gene: TRBV13; CDR3 protein: ASRGADRYTEAF
clone size: -; V gene: TRBV19; CDR3 protein: ASTDKGGSGANVLT
clone size: -; V gene: TRBV7-9; CDR3 protein: ASSLGGLGNIQY
clone size: -; V gene: TRBV7-2; CDR3 protein: ASSFTGDQPQH
clone size: few; V gene: TRBV14; CDR3 protein: ASSQFYFRAGSYEQY
clone size: -; V gene: TRBV7-9; CDR3 protein: ASSPGGRAPSMNTEAF
clone size: -; V gene: TRBV6-5; CDR3 protein: ASSSTGGTEAF
clone size: -; V gene: TRBV2; CDR3 protein: ASSPYGQRAEQF
clone size: once; V gene: TRBV5-4; CDR3 protein: ASSPGRVSYEQY
clone size: -; V gene: TRBV7-3; CDR3 protein: ASSSLQSSYEQY
clone size: -; V gene: TRBV9; CDR3 protein: ASSVFGEPNYGYT
clone size: -; V gene: TRBV2; CDR3 protein: ASSGQPTNEKLF
clone size: -; V gene: TRBV7-9; CDR3 protein: ASSPGQGALSPLH
clone size: -; V gene: TRBV5-5; CDR3 protein: ASSQTGNEQY
clone size: -; V gene: TRBV29-1; CDR3 protein: SVEVRLSHNEQF